The 9 T cell receptor beta chains given below trace back to one sample, sequenced in a study of blood T cell repertoires in COVID-19. Measured with immunoSEQ multiplex PCR; TCRdb has only the in-frame clones, and not every one. The sample lists over 200,000 clones, under 85% occurring once. The sequencing sample was made of PBMCs or T cells enriched from blood (not recorded which). These receptors all stem from a man in his sixties who had recovered from COVID-19.

This rearrangement joins TRBV28 to TRBJ1-6; 9 bases are shared with TRBD1. The V gene's germline CDR1 is MDHEN and CDR2 SYDVKM. CDR3 length: 16 residues. J was trimmed by 14 bases and V by 1 base; bases with no gene match: 12. Here the CDR3 reads CASSLSTYRDRVTLHF. The CDR3 region has the DNA TGTGCCAGCAGTTTATCGACATACCGGGACAGGGTTACCCTCCACTTT.

This chain uses TRBV11-2 with TRBJ1-3; TRBD1 matches 10 bases. Germline CDR1 is SGHAT and CDR2 is FQNNGV. V lost 5 bases and J lost 2; bases outside the gene matches: 6. The CDR3 contains 16 residues. The CDR3 protein is CASSHPGQGAGNTIYF. In DNA, the CDR3 is TGTGCCAGCAGCCACCCAGGACAGGGGGCTGGAAACACCATATATTTT.

The rearrangement uses TRBV5-6 and TRBJ1-2; D perhaps matches TRBD1 (6 bases). Trimming removed 4 bases from V and 0 bases from J, with 13 bases in between. CDR1 is SGHDT and CDR2 is YYEEEE in the germline V gene. CDR3 length equals 15 residues. The CDR3 nucleotides are TGTGCCAGCAGCCGGGGACACGCGACTAACTATGGCTACACCTTC. It translates to CASSRGHATNYGYTF.

The chain joins TRBV7-2 to TRBJ2-2, with a tentative D call TRBD1 (6 bases). Germline lookup yields CDR1 SGHTA and CDR2 FQGNSA. This CDR3 is 15 amino acids long. V was cut by 2 bases and J by 0 bases, with 7 bases left in between. The CDR3 DNA is TGTGCCAGCAGCTTATGGGGGCCGAACACCGGGGAGCTGTTTTTT. Protein product: CASSLWGPNTGELFF.

The rearrangement uses TRBV27 and TRBJ1-2, with D perhaps TRBD1 (6 bases). The CDR3 extends over 14 amino acids. Deletions cut 1 base from V and 8 bases from J, with 14 bases between. Germline-derived CDR1 and CDR2 are MNHEY and SMNVEV (reference sequence). CDR3 sequence reads: CASSLFPGAGGYTF. The CDR3 nucleotides read TGTGCCAGCAGTTTATTCCCAGGGGCCGGGGGCTACACCTTC.

The J gene is TRBJ1-4, the V gene TRBV12-5, with D perhaps matching TRBD1 (6 bases). Germline lookup yields CDR1 LGHNT and CDR2 FRNRAP. Deletions cut 0 bases from V and 9 bases from J, with 17 bases between. There are 16 residues in the CDR3. The CDR3 spells CASGLVPWSQGQKLFF. The CDR3 DNA reads TGTGCTAGTGGTTTGGTACCGTGGTCGCAGGGGCAAAAACTGTTTTTT.

This chain uses TRBV19 with TRBJ1-1, with TRBD1 matching 9 bases. Looked up from germline, CDR1 is LNHDA and CDR2 is SQIVND (reference sequence). The ends lost 5 bases at V and 4 bases at J; junction bases unmatched: 8. The length of the CDR3 is 15 residues. The CDR3 sequence is CASSRPGTGFTEAFF. CDR3 DNA sequence: TGTGCCAGTAGTCGTCCCGGGACAGGGTTCACTGAAGCTTTCTTT.

This sequence joins TRBV20-1 and TRBJ2-7; weak D call: TRBD2 (6 bases). The V gene lost 5 bases and the J gene lost 10 bases, with 15 bases spanning the gap. Germline V CDR1 and CDR2: DFQATT, SNEGSKA (reference sequence). The CDR3 spans 11 residues. CDR3 in amino acids: CSAGPGTEQYF. The CDR3 DNA reads as TGCAGTGCTGGACCCGGGACTGAACAGTACTTC.

The chain links TRBV6-5 to TRBJ2-7; 8 positions agree with TRBD1. The CDR3 extends over 15 amino acids. V was clipped by 4 bases and J by 0 bases; unmatched bases: 5. The germline CDR1 and CDR2 sequences are MNHEY and SVGAGI. CDR3 bases: TGTGCCAGCAGTTCTAGACAGGGGTCCTCCTACGAGCAGTACTTC. Its protein is CASSSRQGSSYEQYF.